These 14 T cell receptor beta chains share one sample of origin, sequenced in a study of blood T cells in healthy people across ages. PCR was performed a second time for about 6 to 11 cycles using a sample-barcoded 5' primer and a J-beta primer mix. MiXCR, run by TCRdb on the 5' RACE reads, gives a single entry per CDR3 protein. The sample contains about 780,000 distinct CDR3 sequences, around two thirds of which appear only once. The sequencing input was blood. These receptors originate from a man in his thirties or forties in good health.

This clonotype was counted only a few times. This chain joins TRBV7-9 and TRBJ2-1; D may be TRBD2 (5 bases). The CDR3 is 16 residues long. CDR1 is SEHNR, CDR2 FQNEAQ, per germline (reference sequence). Trimming removed 5 bases at V and 0 bases at J, with 14 bases between. Here the CDR3 DNA reads TGTGCCAGCAGCCGGGCGGACTTGAGCTCCTACAATGAGCAGTTCTTC. Protein product: CASSRADLSSYNEQFF.

There are a few counts of this clonotype. The rearrangement joins TRBV6-1 to TRBJ2-7, with D perhaps matching TRBD1 (6 bases). The CDR3 contains 15 residues. The germline gives CDR1 MNHNS, CDR2 SASEGT. Trimming pared 4 bases from V and 7 bases from J, leaving 20 bases between. In nucleotides, the CDR3 is TGTGCCAGCAGTGCAGTTACAGGGAGTCATAGGGAGCAGTACTTC. Its protein product is CASSAVTGSHREQYF.

V is TRBV27 and J is TRBJ2-3, with TRBD1 identical over 8 bases. With V trimmed by 3 bases and J by 3 bases, 5 bases remained unmatched. Looked up from germline, CDR1 is MNHEY and CDR2 is SMNVEV (reference sequence). This CDR3 spans 15 amino acids. The CDR3 DNA sequence: TGTGCCAGCAGTTTCCGGACAGGGAGGACAGATACGCAGTATTTT. Protein: CASSFRTGRTDTQYF.

The chain carries TRBV19 and TRBJ2-6; 8 positions match TRBD1. This CDR3 has 17 residues. Germline V gene sequence: CDR1 LNHDA, CDR2 SQIVND (reference sequence). Trimming cost V 4 bases and J 2 bases; bases outside gene matches: 7. The CDR3: CASSTRTGSPGANVLTF. The CDR3 region has the DNA TGTGCCAGTAGTACCCGGACAGGGTCCCCTGGGGCCAACGTCCTGACTTTC.

V and J are TRBV4-2 and TRBJ2-4; 11 positions match TRBD2. The end of the DNA aligns better with TRBJ2-7, so the J call may be wrong. The CDR3 runs 15 residues. Germline CDR1 reads LGHNA; CDR2 reads YNFKEQ. CDR3 sequence: CASSQTSGSTYEQYF. The CDR3 nucleotides are TGTGCCAGCAGCCAAACTAGCGGGAGTACCTACGAGCAGTACTTC.

This chain links TRBV6-2 or TRBV6-3 with TRBJ1-2, with 10 bases identical to TRBD1. The CDR3 runs 15 residues. Looked up from germline, CDR1 is MNHEY and CDR2 is SVGEGT. The V gene end was trimmed by 6 bases and the J gene end by 4 bases; junction bases not matched to a gene: 8. The CDR3 is CASSQGQGSFYGYTF. The DNA of the CDR3 is TGTGCCAGCAGCCAGGGACAGGGGTCCTTCTATGGCTACACCTTC.

The V and J genes are TRBV27 and TRBJ1-1, with D perhaps TRBD1 (6 bases). This CDR3 is built from 13 residues. Per the germline V gene, CDR1 is MNHEY and CDR2 is SMNVEV (reference sequence). V gave up 4 bases and J gave up 8 bases, with 14 bases separating them. The CDR3 region has the DNA TGTGCCAGCAGTTGGGGGCTTCAGGGGGAAGCTTTCTTT. It specifies CASSWGLQGEAFF.

Many counts were recorded for this clonotype. The chain uses TRBV29-1 and TRBJ2-1; tentatively, D is TRBD1 (5 bases). The ends were cut back, 7 bases at V and 0 bases at J, with 10 bases in the middle. Per the germline V gene, CDR1 is SQVTM and CDR2 is ANQGSEA. This CDR3 has 13 residues. As DNA, the CDR3 is TGCAGCGCCAGACAGAGCTCCTACAATGAGCAGTTCTTC. This encodes CSARQSSYNEQFF.

The V and J genes are TRBV12-3 or TRBV12-4 and TRBJ2-1; 9 bases agree with TRBD1. V was clipped by 8 bases and J by 7 bases; unmatched bases: 15. CDR3 length equals 16 residues. The CDR3 DNA reads TGTGCCAGCGCCCGCTCCGGGACAGGGAATCGTAATGAGCAGTTCTTC. Its translation is CASARSGTGNRNEQFF.

This clonotype was picked up a small number of times. The genes are TRBV4-3 and TRBJ2-2, with TRBD2 identical over 8 bases. This CDR3 has 19 amino acids. Germline loops: CDR1 LGHNA, CDR2 YSLEER. Unmatched junction bases numbered 11, after V lost 0 bases and J lost 2 bases. CDR3 DNA: TGCGCCAGCAGCCAAGATGATGGCGGGGGGCCTCATAACACCGGGGAGCTGTTTTTT. This codes for CASSQDDGGGPHNTGELFF.

This clonotype was recorded once. One junction end disagrees with the germline gene, perhaps due to a read error. The chain links TRBV6-5 to TRBJ1-2; TRBD1 is a possible D gene (6 bases). Germline V gene data show CDR1 as MNHEY and CDR2 as SVGAGI. The CDR3 covers 13 residues. CDR3 sequence (DNA): TGTGCCGGCAGCCAGGGGCCTTACTATGGCTACACCTTC. It codes for CAGSQGPYYGYTF.

This chain uses TRBV7-2 with TRBJ1-2, with 9 bases lining up with TRBD1. This CDR3 has 15 residues. Germline V gene sequence: CDR1 SGHTA, CDR2 FQGNSA. After removal of 3 bases from V and 6 bases from J, the junction contained 8 bases not matched to a gene. The CDR3 loop reads CASSLDRGSRDGYTF. DNA of the CDR3: TGTGCCAGCAGCTTGGACAGGGGTTCGAGGGATGGCTACACCTTC.

This clonotype was seen once. This chain joins TRBV6-2 or TRBV6-3 and TRBJ1-2; D remains unclear. V was trimmed by 2 bases and J by 3 bases, leaving 7 bases between them. The germline V gene encodes CDR1 MNHEY and CDR2 SVGEGT. The CDR3 is 13 residues long. As DNA, the CDR3 is TGTGCCAGCAGTTACGCTGCAGACTATGGCTACACCTTC. Its translation is CASSYAADYGYTF.

This clonotype was counted between two and nine times. CDR3 DNA sequence: TGTGCCAGCAGTAACCCAAAGACCTCTGGGGCCAACGTCCTGACTTTC. Translating it yields CASSNPKTSGANVLTF. The chain uses TRBV6-2 or TRBV6-3 and TRBJ2-6; D unresolved. The CDR3 sequence is 16 residues long. Looked up from germline, CDR1 is MNHEY and CDR2 is SVGEGT. The V gene lost 5 bases and the J gene lost 0 bases, with 11 bases spanning the gap.